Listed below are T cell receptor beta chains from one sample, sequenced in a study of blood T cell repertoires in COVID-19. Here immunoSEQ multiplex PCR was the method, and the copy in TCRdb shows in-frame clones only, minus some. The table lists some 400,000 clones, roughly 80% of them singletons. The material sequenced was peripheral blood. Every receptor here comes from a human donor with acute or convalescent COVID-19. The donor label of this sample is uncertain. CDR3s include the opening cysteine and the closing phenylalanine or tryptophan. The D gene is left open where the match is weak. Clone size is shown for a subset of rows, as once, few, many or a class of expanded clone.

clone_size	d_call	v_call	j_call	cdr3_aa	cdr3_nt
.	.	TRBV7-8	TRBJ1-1	CASSLSSEAFF	TGTGCCAGCAGCCTATCCTCTGAAGCTTTCTTT
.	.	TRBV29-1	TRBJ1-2	CSVEVGGSYGYTF	TGCAGCGTTGAAGTAGGCGGTAGCTATGGCTACACCTTC
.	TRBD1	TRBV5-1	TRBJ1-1	CASSPDRGMGGTEAFF	TGCGCCAGCAGTCCCGACAGGGGAATGGGAGGAACTGAAGCTTTCTTT
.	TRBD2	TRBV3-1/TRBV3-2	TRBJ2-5	CASSPGLAGGPQETQYF	TGTGCCAGCAGCCCGGGACTAGCGGGGGGGCCGCAAGAGACCCAGTACTTC
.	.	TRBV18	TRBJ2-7	CASSPRRAGLSYEQYF	TGTGCCAGCTCACCACGTCGGGCGGGCCTCTCCTACGAGCAGTACTTC
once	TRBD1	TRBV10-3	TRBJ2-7	CAISVDRGYYEQYF	TGTGCCATCAGTGTGGACAGGGGCTACTACGAGCAGTACTTC
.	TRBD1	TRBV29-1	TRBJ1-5	CSVNGGGRNQPQHF	TGCAGCGTTAATGGAGGGGGCAGGAATCAGCCCCAGCATTTT
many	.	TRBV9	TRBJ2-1	CASSFRGGGSTNEQFF	TGTGCCAGCAGCTTCCGAGGGGGGGGAAGTACGAATGAGCAGTTCTTC
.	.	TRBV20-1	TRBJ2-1	CSARTQDEQFF	TGCAGTGCTAGAACACAGGATGAGCAGTTCTTC
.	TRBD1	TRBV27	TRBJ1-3	CASSLSGYRGDGNTIYF	TGTGCCAGCAGTTTATCGGGATACAGGGGGGACGGAAACACCATATATTTT
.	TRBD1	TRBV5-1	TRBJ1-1	CASSLAGTGGTEAFF	TGCGCCAGCAGCTTGGCGGGGACAGGGGGCACTGAAGCTTTCTTT
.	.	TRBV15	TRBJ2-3	CATSRAWGAGTDTQYF	TGTGCCACCAGCAGAGCATGGGGCGCGGGCACAGATACGCAGTATTTT
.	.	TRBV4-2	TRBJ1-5	CASSQEQLPGGNQPQHF	TGTGCCAGCAGCCAAGAGCAGCTCCCCGGGGGCAATCAGCCCCAGCATTTT
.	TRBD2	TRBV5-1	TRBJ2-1	CASSSSGTSGNEQFF	TGCGCCAGCAGCTCTTCCGGGACTAGCGGCAATGAGCAGTTCTTC
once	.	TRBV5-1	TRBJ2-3	CASSLTPADTQYF	TGCGCCAGCAGCTTGACCCCGGCAGATACGCAGTATTTT
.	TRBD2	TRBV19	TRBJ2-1	CASRTPGLAGDTGYNEQFF	TGTGCCAGTAGAACCCCCGGGCTAGCGGGAGATACCGGATACAATGAGCAGTTCTTC
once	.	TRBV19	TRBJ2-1	CASRRTEDNEQFF	TGTGCCAGTAGGCGGACAGAGGACAATGAGCAGTTCTTC
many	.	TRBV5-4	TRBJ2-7	CASSLNGGLSPLAYEQYF	TGTGCCAGCAGCTTAAACGGGGGGCTCAGCCCCTTAGCCTACGAGCAGTACTTC
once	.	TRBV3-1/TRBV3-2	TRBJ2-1	CASSHYGSSYNEQFF	TGTGCCAGCAGCCATTACGGGAGCTCCTACAATGAGCAGTTCTTC
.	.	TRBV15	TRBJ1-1	CATSRDYQGNTEAFF	TGTGCCACCAGCAGAGATTACCAGGGGAACACTGAAGCTTTCTTT
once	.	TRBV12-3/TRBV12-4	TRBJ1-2	CASSFSKSGYTF	TGTGCCAGCAGTTTTTCGAAGTCGGGTTACACCTTC
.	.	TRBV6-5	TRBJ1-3	CASRRVSGNTIYF	TGTGCCAGCAGAAGAGTCTCTGGAAACACCATATATTTT
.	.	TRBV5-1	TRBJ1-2	CASSPPGSYGYTF	TGCGCCAGCAGCCCCCCGGGGTCGTATGGCTACACCTTC
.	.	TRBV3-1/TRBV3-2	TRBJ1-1	CASSRSGGNTEAFF	TGTGCCAGCAGCCGGAGCGGGGGGAACACTGAAGCTTTCTTT
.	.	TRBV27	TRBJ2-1	CASSERWGQVREQFF	TGTGCCAGCAGTGAGCGTTGGGGCCAAGTTCGGGAGCAGTTCTTC
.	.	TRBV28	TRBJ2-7	CASSSPSAGSYEQYF	TGTGCCAGCAGTTCTCCCTCGGCGGGATCCTACGAGCAGTACTTC
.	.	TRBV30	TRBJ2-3	CAWSVLAAITDTQYF	TGTGCCTGGAGTGTCCTAGCTGCAATCACAGATACGCAGTATTTT
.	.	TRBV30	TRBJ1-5	CAWRFSQGNQPQHF	TGTGCCTGGAGGTTCTCGCAGGGTAATCAGCCCCAGCATTTT
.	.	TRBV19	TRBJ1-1	CASSIKREAEAFF	TGTGCCAGTAGTATAAAGAGGGAAGCTGAAGCTTTCTTT